The 5 T cell receptor beta chains below all came from one sample that was sequenced in a study of blood T cell repertoires in COVID-19. Measured with immunoSEQ multiplex PCR; TCRdb has only the in-frame clones, and not every one. The table includes around 300,000 clones, around 90% detected once. Sequenced material: peripheral blood. All receptors derive from a woman in her 30s with COVID-19, enrolled during active disease.

V gene TRBV28 combines with J gene TRBJ1-2; 11 bases are a match to TRBD1. CDR3 length: 14 amino acids. With V trimmed by 3 bases and J by 9 bases, 6 bases remained unmatched. Germline values: CDR1 MDHEN, CDR2 SYDVKM. The CDR3 loop reads CASSLRTGGASYTF. The CDR3 nucleotides read TGTGCCAGCAGTTTGCGGACAGGGGGCGCGAGCTACACCTTC.

This chain joins TRBV27 and TRBJ2-3, with 10 bases lining up with TRBD2. The CDR3 loop spans 15 amino acids. CDR1 MNHEY and CDR2 SMNVEV come from the germline V gene (reference sequence). The V and J ends lost 6 bases and 3 bases, in that order; junction bases with no gene match: 6. CDR3 bases: TGTGCCAGCAGACCAGCGGGAGGGCCGACAGATACGCAGTATTTT. The encoded protein is CASRPAGGPTDTQYF.

V is TRBV5-1 and J is TRBJ1-2; a possible D gene is TRBD1 (6 bases). In germline, CDR1 is SGHRS, CDR2 YFSETQ. The V gene lost 4 bases and the J gene lost 4 bases, with 20 bases spanning the gap. The CDR3 loop spans 16 amino acids. CDR3 protein: CASSPRTGGNFYGYTF. The CDR3 coding sequence is TGCGCCAGCAGCCCGCGAACGGGGGGCAATTTCTATGGCTACACCTTC.

The chain is built from TRBV9 and TRBJ1-1; D unresolved. The length of the CDR3 is 13 residues. V shed 3 bases and J shed 0 bases, with 6 bases lying between them. Germline CDR1 SGDLS, CDR2 YYNGEE. The CDR3 here is CASSAGVNTEAFF. The CDR3 DNA sequence: TGTGCCAGCAGCGCAGGCGTGAACACTGAAGCTTTCTTT.

This clone was seen only once. This rearrangement joins TRBV7-8 to TRBJ1-5; D is undetermined. V shed 2 bases and J shed 3 bases, with 8 bases lying between them. CDR3 length: 14 residues. Germline loops: CDR1 SGHVS, CDR2 FQNEAQ. CDR3 bases: TGTGCCAGCAGCTTACGGGGAGACAATCAGCCCCAGCATTTT. Protein sequence: CASSLRGDNQPQHF.